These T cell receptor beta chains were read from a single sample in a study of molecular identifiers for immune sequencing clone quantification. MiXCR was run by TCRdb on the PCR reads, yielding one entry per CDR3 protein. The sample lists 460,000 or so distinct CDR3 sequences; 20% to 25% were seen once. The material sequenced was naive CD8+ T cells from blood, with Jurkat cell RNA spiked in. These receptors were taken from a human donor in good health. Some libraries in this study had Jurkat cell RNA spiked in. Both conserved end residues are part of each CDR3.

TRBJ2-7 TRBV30 CAWSHFSGYEQYF
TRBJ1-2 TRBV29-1 CSVGRWDGYTF
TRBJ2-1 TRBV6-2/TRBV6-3 CASSYADRGGEQFF
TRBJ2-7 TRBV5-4 CASSWGTGPYEQYF
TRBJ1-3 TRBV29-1 CSVRDRVASGNTIYF
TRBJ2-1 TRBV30 CAWSVHSDNEQFF
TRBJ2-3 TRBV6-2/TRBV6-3 CASSYPGLAGAPDTQYF
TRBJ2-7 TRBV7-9 CASSLVTGFPEQYF
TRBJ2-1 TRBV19 CASSVLASSSYNEQFF
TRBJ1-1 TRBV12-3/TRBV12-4 CASKSTGGYTEAFF
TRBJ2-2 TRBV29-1 CSVHSGSGTGELFF
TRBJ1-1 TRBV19 CASSQTPDRGRNTEAFF
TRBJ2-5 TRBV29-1 CSVDSPGIMETQYF
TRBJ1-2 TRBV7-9 CASSPNNYGYTF
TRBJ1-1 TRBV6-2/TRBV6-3 CASSYFVYPGGLMNTEAFF
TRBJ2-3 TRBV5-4 CASSFRLAGGPGDTQYF
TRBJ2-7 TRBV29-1 CSVVSEINPAYEQYF
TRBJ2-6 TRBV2 CASSGQGILSGANVLTF
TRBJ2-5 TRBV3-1 CASSRRAQQGLGTQYF
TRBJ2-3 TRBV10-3 CAISEERGDTQYF
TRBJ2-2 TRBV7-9 CASSFRQGLTGELFF
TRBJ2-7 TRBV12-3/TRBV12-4 CASSLPGWHEQYF